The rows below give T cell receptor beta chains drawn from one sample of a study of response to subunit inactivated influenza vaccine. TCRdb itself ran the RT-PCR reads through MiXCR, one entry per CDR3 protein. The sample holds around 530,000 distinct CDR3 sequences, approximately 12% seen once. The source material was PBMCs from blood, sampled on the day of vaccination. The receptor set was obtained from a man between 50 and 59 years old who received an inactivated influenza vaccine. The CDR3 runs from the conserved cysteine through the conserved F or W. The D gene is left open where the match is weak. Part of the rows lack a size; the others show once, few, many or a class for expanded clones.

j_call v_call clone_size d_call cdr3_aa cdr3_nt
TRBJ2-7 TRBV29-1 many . CSVGAGSYEQYF TGCAGCGTCGGAGCGGGCTCCTACGAGCAGTACTTC
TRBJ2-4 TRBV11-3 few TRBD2 CASSLDPGLAGGKNIQYF TGTGCCAGCAGCCTCGACCCGGGACTAGCCGGTGGCAAAAACATTCAGTACTTC
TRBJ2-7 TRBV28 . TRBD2 CASSSRLAGGAPRRGKQYF TGTGCCAGCAGTTCTCGACTAGCGGGGGGCGCCCCGCGACGAGGAAAGCAGTACTTC
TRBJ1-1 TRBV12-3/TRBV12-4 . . CASSPGGGGDTEAFF TGTGCCAGCAGTCCCGGTGGCGGAGGGGACACTGAAGCTTTCTTT
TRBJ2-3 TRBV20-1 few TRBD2 CSASGTSYSDTQYF TGCAGTGCCTCCGGGACTAGCTATTCGGATACGCAGTATTTT
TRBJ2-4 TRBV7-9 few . CASSRSRQAGAKNIQYF TGTGCCAGCAGCCGCTCGAGGCAGGCTGGAGCCAAAAACATTCAGTACTTC
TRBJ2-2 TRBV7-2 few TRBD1 CASSSTGFATGELFF TGTGCCAGCAGCTCGACAGGGTTTGCCACCGGGGAGCTGTTTTTT
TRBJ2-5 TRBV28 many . CASSFPSPGAQYF TGTGCCAGCAGTTTTCCCTCACCAGGGGCCCAGTACTTC
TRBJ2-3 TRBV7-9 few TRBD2 CASSPGGLAVTDTQYF TGTGCCAGCAGCCCTGGCGGACTAGCGGTGACAGATACGCAGTATTTT
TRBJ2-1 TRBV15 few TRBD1 CATKDRAGGSGWLDEQFF TGTGCCACCAAGGACAGGGCCGGTGGGAGTGGTTGGTTGGATGAGCAGTTCTTC
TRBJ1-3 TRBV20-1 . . CSARVGGPGNTIYF TGCAGTGCTAGAGTCGGAGGACCTGGAAACACCATATATTTT